This note documents a single TCR beta chain sequence. This sample was included in a study of blood T cell repertoires in COVID-19. Germline V gives CDR1 SGHAT, CDR2 FQNNGV. The CDR3 runs 18 residues. With 2 bases clipped from V and 3 bases from J, the junction kept 11 bases outside the gene matches. Repertoires were generated with immunoSEQ multiplex PCR, while TCRdb's copy carries only in-frame clones and drops some. Among some 150,000 clones listed, roughly nine tenths were seen once. This rearrangement joins TRBV11-2 to TRBJ1-5; 9 bases are a match to TRBD1. The sequence came from a woman aged 40-49 years with acute or convalescent COVID-19. What was sequenced was peripheral blood. For the CDR3, the DNA is TGTGCCAGCAGCTTACACTCTCCGGGACAGGGTTACAATCAGCCCCAGCATTTT. It codes for CASSLHSPGQGYNQPQHF.